These T cell receptor beta chains were read from a single sample in a study of blood T cell repertoires in COVID-19. Repertoires were generated with immunoSEQ multiplex PCR, while TCRdb's copy carries only in-frame clones and drops some. The sample contains tens of thousands of clones, almost 90% of which appear only once. The sample was peripheral blood. These receptors all come from a woman of 80 years or more with acute or convalescent COVID-19. Both conserved end residues are part of each CDR3. Each record gives: clone size, J gene, D gene, V gene, CDR3 DNA, CDR3 protein. D genes are given only for firm matches. Not every row has a clone size; where given, it reads once, few, many or a size class.

clone size: NA
J gene: TRBJ2-7
D gene: NA
V gene: TRBV6-2/TRBV6-3
CDR3 DNA: TGTGCCAGCAGCCTGGACAAGGGTCGGGAGCAGTACTTC
CDR3 protein: CASSLDKGREQYF

clone size: once
J gene: TRBJ1-2
D gene: TRBD1
V gene: TRBV24-1
CDR3 DNA: TGTGCCACCAGTGATTCGGACAGGGGCTATGGCTACACCTTC
CDR3 protein: CATSDSDRGYGYTF

clone size: once
J gene: TRBJ1-2
D gene: NA
V gene: TRBV18
CDR3 DNA: TGTGCCAGCTCTGCGGCGGGGAATGGCTACACCTTC
CDR3 protein: CASSAAGNGYTF

clone size: NA
J gene: TRBJ1-6
D gene: NA
V gene: TRBV12-3/TRBV12-4
CDR3 DNA: TGTGCCAGAAAAACGGGAGGGGCAGGGTCCCTCCACTTT
CDR3 protein: CARKTGGAGSLHF

clone size: NA
J gene: TRBJ2-2
D gene: TRBD2
V gene: TRBV9
CDR3 DNA: TGTGCCAGCAGTTCCAGCGGGAGGGACACCGGGGAGCTGTTTTTT
CDR3 protein: CASSSSGRDTGELFF

clone size: NA
J gene: TRBJ2-3
D gene: TRBD1
V gene: TRBV5-1
CDR3 DNA: TGCGCCAGCAGCCCGGGACAGGAGATATTCACAGATACGCAGTATTTT
CDR3 protein: CASSPGQEIFTDTQYF

clone size: NA
J gene: TRBJ2-5
D gene: TRBD2
V gene: TRBV7-2
CDR3 DNA: TGTGCCAGCAGCTCGACTAGCGGGGGGCAGACCCAGTACTTC
CDR3 protein: CASSSTSGGQTQYF

clone size: NA
J gene: TRBJ2-3
D gene: NA
V gene: TRBV6-6
CDR3 DNA: TGTGCCAGCAGTCGGGCAGGGGCGAGGACTAGCACAGATACGCAGTATTTT
CDR3 protein: CASSRAGARTSTDTQYF

clone size: NA
J gene: TRBJ2-1
D gene: TRBD2
V gene: TRBV7-3
CDR3 DNA: TGTGCCAGCAGCTCCGGGACTAGCGGCTACAATGAGCAGTTCTTC
CDR3 protein: CASSSGTSGYNEQFF

clone size: NA
J gene: TRBJ2-1
D gene: TRBD1
V gene: TRBV19
CDR3 DNA: TGTGCCAGTAGTCCAAGACAGGGTAACAATGAGCAGTTCTTC
CDR3 protein: CASSPRQGNNEQFF

clone size: NA
J gene: TRBJ2-6
D gene: TRBD2
V gene: TRBV7-9
CDR3 DNA: TGTGCCAGCAGCTTTGGACTAGCGGTCTCCTCTGGGGCCAACGTCCTGACTTTC
CDR3 protein: CASSFGLAVSSGANVLTF

clone size: NA
J gene: TRBJ1-6
D gene: NA
V gene: TRBV12-3/TRBV12-4
CDR3 DNA: TGTGCCAGCAGTATCAGGGCGAATTCACCCCTCCACTTT
CDR3 protein: CASSIRANSPLHF

clone size: NA
J gene: TRBJ2-1
D gene: TRBD1
V gene: TRBV30
CDR3 DNA: TGTGCCTGGAGCCGGGACAGTAGCTCCTACAATGAGCAGTTCTTC
CDR3 protein: CAWSRDSSSYNEQFF

clone size: few
J gene: TRBJ2-7
D gene: NA
V gene: TRBV3-1/TRBV3-2
CDR3 DNA: TGTGCCAGCAGCCCCCGAGGGGGGGTTGGAGAGCAGTACTTC
CDR3 protein: CASSPRGGVGEQYF

clone size: NA
J gene: TRBJ2-1
D gene: TRBD1
V gene: TRBV4-2
CDR3 DNA: TGTGCCAGCAGCCAAGCGTTTGGTCAGGGGGCTAACAATGAGCAGTTCTTC
CDR3 protein: CASSQAFGQGANNEQFF

clone size: NA
J gene: TRBJ2-5
D gene: NA
V gene: TRBV6-5
CDR3 DNA: TGTGCCAGCAGCAAAGGGGCAAATCAAGAGACCCAGTACTTC
CDR3 protein: CASSKGANQETQYF

clone size: NA
J gene: TRBJ2-3
D gene: NA
V gene: TRBV4-2
CDR3 DNA: TGTGCCAGCAGCCAAGCGATCGGAGATACGCAGTATTTT
CDR3 protein: CASSQAIGDTQYF

clone size: NA
J gene: TRBJ2-2
D gene: TRBD2
V gene: TRBV5-1
CDR3 DNA: TGCGCCAGCAGCCATCTAGCGGGAAGCTCCGGGGAGCTGTTTTTT
CDR3 protein: CASSHLAGSSGELFF

clone size: few
J gene: TRBJ1-2
D gene: NA
V gene: TRBV4-3
CDR3 DNA: TGCGCCAGCAGCCCCGCTATGCTCGCTCCGGAGGGTGGCTACACCTTC
CDR3 protein: CASSPAMLAPEGGYTF

clone size: NA
J gene: TRBJ2-5
D gene: NA
V gene: TRBV5-6
CDR3 DNA: TGTGCCAGCAGCTTGGGCGGGTTAGGTGGGGAGACCCAGTACTTC
CDR3 protein: CASSLGGLGGETQYF

clone size: once
J gene: TRBJ1-2
D gene: NA
V gene: TRBV2
CDR3 DNA: TGTGCCAGCACCCGTGACTATGGCTACACCTTC
CDR3 protein: CASTRDYGYTF

clone size: NA
J gene: TRBJ2-1
D gene: TRBD2
V gene: TRBV4-1
CDR3 DNA: TGCGCCAGCAGCCCCGCTTGGACTAGCGGGGGTAGGGCCTACAATGAGCAGTTCTTC
CDR3 protein: CASSPAWTSGGRAYNEQFF

clone size: NA
J gene: TRBJ2-1
D gene: NA
V gene: TRBV6-5
CDR3 DNA: TGTGCCAGCAGTTACTCGAGAGGAATCTATGAGCAGTTCTTC
CDR3 protein: CASSYSRGIYEQFF

clone size: NA
J gene: TRBJ1-2
D gene: TRBD1
V gene: TRBV5-6
CDR3 DNA: TGTGCCAGCAGCTATACGGGACAGACCTATGGCTACACCTTC
CDR3 protein: CASSYTGQTYGYTF

clone size: NA
J gene: TRBJ2-7
D gene: TRBD2
V gene: TRBV9
CDR3 DNA: TGTGCCAGCAGCGTAGGAGGGACTAGCGGATACGAGCAGTACTTC
CDR3 protein: CASSVGGTSGYEQYF

clone size: NA
J gene: TRBJ2-1
D gene: TRBD2
V gene: TRBV7-8
CDR3 DNA: TGTGCCAGCAGCCCAGCCGGACTAGCGGGGGGGCCTTCGTACAATGAGCAGTTCTTC
CDR3 protein: CASSPAGLAGGPSYNEQFF

clone size: NA
J gene: TRBJ1-2
D gene: NA
V gene: TRBV2
CDR3 DNA: TGTGCCAGCAGTGGATCAGGGTTTGGCTACACCTTC
CDR3 protein: CASSGSGFGYTF

clone size: few
J gene: TRBJ1-2
D gene: NA
V gene: TRBV4-2
CDR3 DNA: TGTGCCAGCAGCCAAGACTCGGCAGGGAATGGCTACACCTTC
CDR3 protein: CASSQDSAGNGYTF

clone size: NA
J gene: TRBJ1-5
D gene: NA
V gene: TRBV10-3
CDR3 DNA: TGTGCCATCAGTGAGGGAGGTGGGGCCCAGCATTTT
CDR3 protein: CAISEGGGAQHF

clone size: NA
J gene: TRBJ2-5
D gene: NA
V gene: TRBV5-1
CDR3 DNA: TGCGCCAGCAGCTTGGAATCAGCTCAGGGGACCCAGTACTTC
CDR3 protein: CASSLESAQGTQYF

clone size: NA
J gene: TRBJ2-7
D gene: TRBD2
V gene: TRBV5-4
CDR3 DNA: TGTGCCAGCAGCTCGAGGACTAGCGGGTATTACTACGAGCAGTACTTC
CDR3 protein: CASSSRTSGYYYEQYF

clone size: NA
J gene: TRBJ1-1
D gene: NA
V gene: TRBV6-2/TRBV6-3
CDR3 DNA: TGTGCCAGCAGTTACCCCGTTATGAACACTGAAGCTTTCTTT
CDR3 protein: CASSYPVMNTEAFF

clone size: few
J gene: TRBJ2-3
D gene: NA
V gene: TRBV12-5
CDR3 DNA: TGTGCTAGTGGTTTGGTACTAGGGCCGTCAGATACGCAGTATTTT
CDR3 protein: CASGLVLGPSDTQYF

clone size: NA
J gene: TRBJ1-5
D gene: NA
V gene: TRBV30
CDR3 DNA: TGTGCCTGGAGTAGCGGGGAGAATCAGCCCCAGCATTTT
CDR3 protein: CAWSSGENQPQHF

clone size: NA
J gene: TRBJ1-5
D gene: TRBD1
V gene: TRBV4-1
CDR3 DNA: TGCGCCAGCAGCCAGGGACAGGGGGCCTGGCAGCCCCAGCATTTT
CDR3 protein: CASSQGQGAWQPQHF

clone size: NA
J gene: TRBJ2-3
D gene: NA
V gene: TRBV18
CDR3 DNA: TGTGCCAGCTCACCACCGGGTAGGGGGAGTGACACAGATACGCAGTATTTT
CDR3 protein: CASSPPGRGSDTDTQYF

clone size: NA
J gene: TRBJ2-3
D gene: TRBD2
V gene: TRBV7-8
CDR3 DNA: TGTGCCAGCAGCCGGACTAGCGGGAGGCTAACAGATACGCAGTATTTT
CDR3 protein: CASSRTSGRLTDTQYF

clone size: NA
J gene: TRBJ2-1
D gene: TRBD2
V gene: TRBV6-1
CDR3 DNA: TGTGCCAGCAGTGAAAGCGGACTTTGGGAGGGTGGGGAGCAGTTCTTC
CDR3 protein: CASSESGLWEGGEQFF

clone size: once
J gene: TRBJ2-2
D gene: TRBD2
V gene: TRBV5-1
CDR3 DNA: TGCGCCAGCAGCCGCGCGGGAGTAACCGGGGAGCTGTTTTTT
CDR3 protein: CASSRAGVTGELFF

clone size: NA
J gene: TRBJ2-6
D gene: NA
V gene: TRBV2
CDR3 DNA: TGTGCCACCGCGTCCCGACACCAGGCCAACGTCCTGACTTTC
CDR3 protein: CATASRHQANVLTF

clone size: NA
J gene: TRBJ1-2
D gene: TRBD1
V gene: TRBV10-1
CDR3 DNA: TGCGCCAGCATCCCGAAAGGGACAGGGGACTATGGCTACACCTTC
CDR3 protein: CASIPKGTGDYGYTF

clone size: NA
J gene: TRBJ1-1
D gene: NA
V gene: TRBV7-9
CDR3 DNA: TGTGCCAGCAGCACCTTCGACAGTGAAGCTTTCTTT
CDR3 protein: CASSTFDSEAFF

clone size: NA
J gene: TRBJ2-3
D gene: NA
V gene: TRBV28
CDR3 DNA: TGTGCCAGCACTACCGCAGATACGCAGTATTTT
CDR3 protein: CASTTADTQYF

clone size: NA
J gene: TRBJ2-7
D gene: NA
V gene: TRBV2
CDR3 DNA: TGTGCCAGCACGGGGGAAAACGAGCAGTACTTC
CDR3 protein: CASTGENEQYF

clone size: NA
J gene: TRBJ1-2
D gene: TRBD1
V gene: TRBV19
CDR3 DNA: TGTGCCAGTACCCCCCCCGGGACAGTTTACTATGGCTACACCTTC
CDR3 protein: CASTPPGTVYYGYTF

clone size: NA
J gene: TRBJ2-2
D gene: NA
V gene: TRBV7-3
CDR3 DNA: TGTGCCAGCAGCGTGTTGGGCGGGGGCTACACCGGGGAGCTGTTTTTT
CDR3 protein: CASSVLGGGYTGELFF

clone size: NA
J gene: TRBJ2-5
D gene: NA
V gene: TRBV30
CDR3 DNA: TGTGCCTGGAGTGTAGGTAGCGGTGAGACCCAGTACTTC
CDR3 protein: CAWSVGSGETQYF

clone size: once
J gene: TRBJ1-1
D gene: TRBD1
V gene: TRBV27
CDR3 DNA: TGTGCCAGCAGTACCCGGACAGGGGGCGCGGGAGGCACTGAAGCTTTCTTT
CDR3 protein: CASSTRTGGAGGTEAFF

clone size: NA
J gene: TRBJ1-5
D gene: NA
V gene: TRBV7-8
CDR3 DNA: TGTGCCAGCAGCTTGCGACATGGCGGGGGTCAGCCCCAGCATTTT
CDR3 protein: CASSLRHGGGQPQHF

clone size: NA
J gene: TRBJ1-6
D gene: NA
V gene: TRBV7-2
CDR3 DNA: TGTGCCAGCAGCGCCCCCACGAACAATTATAATTCACCCCTCCACTTT
CDR3 protein: CASSAPTNNYNSPLHF

clone size: NA
J gene: TRBJ1-1
D gene: TRBD1
V gene: TRBV9
CDR3 DNA: TGTGCCAGCAGCCGGGGAGGACAGGGGAACACTGAAGCTTTCTTT
CDR3 protein: CASSRGGQGNTEAFF

clone size: NA
J gene: TRBJ1-1
D gene: TRBD1
V gene: TRBV15
CDR3 DNA: TGTGCCACCAGCAGACGACAGGGCGCTATAATGAACACTGAAGCTTTCTTT
CDR3 protein: CATSRRQGAIMNTEAFF

clone size: NA
J gene: TRBJ2-7
D gene: TRBD2
V gene: TRBV18
CDR3 DNA: TGTGCCAGCTCACCGGGACTAGCGGTGGTTGCGGAGCAGTACTTC
CDR3 protein: CASSPGLAVVAEQYF

clone size: NA
J gene: TRBJ1-6
D gene: NA
V gene: TRBV2
CDR3 DNA: TGTGCCAGCAGGGCTGACAGTCAGAATTCACCCCTCCACTTT
CDR3 protein: CASRADSQNSPLHF

clone size: once
J gene: TRBJ1-3
D gene: NA
V gene: TRBV18
CDR3 DNA: TGTGCCAGCTCAGAAGGGGCCTCGGGAAACACCATATATTTT
CDR3 protein: CASSEGASGNTIYF

clone size: NA
J gene: TRBJ1-5
D gene: NA
V gene: TRBV5-6
CDR3 DNA: TGTGCCAGCAGCTTGTCAGGCATCCAGGATCAGCCCCAGCATTTT
CDR3 protein: CASSLSGIQDQPQHF

clone size: NA
J gene: TRBJ2-5
D gene: TRBD2
V gene: TRBV30
CDR3 DNA: TGTGCCTGGAGTGTGGGGTTACGAGCGGGGGCCCAAGAGACCCAGTACTTC
CDR3 protein: CAWSVGLRAGAQETQYF

clone size: once
J gene: TRBJ1-6
D gene: TRBD1
V gene: TRBV30
CDR3 DNA: TGTGCCTCATCCGGGACAGATAATTCACCCCTCCACTTT
CDR3 protein: CASSGTDNSPLHF

clone size: NA
J gene: TRBJ2-3
D gene: NA
V gene: TRBV5-1
CDR3 DNA: TGCGCCAGCAGCTTAGGACAGAGCACAGATACGCAGTATTTT
CDR3 protein: CASSLGQSTDTQYF

clone size: NA
J gene: TRBJ2-4
D gene: TRBD1
V gene: TRBV5-1
CDR3 DNA: TGCGCCAGCAGCTTCGCGACAGGGGGGACCAAAAACATTCAGTACTTC
CDR3 protein: CASSFATGGTKNIQYF